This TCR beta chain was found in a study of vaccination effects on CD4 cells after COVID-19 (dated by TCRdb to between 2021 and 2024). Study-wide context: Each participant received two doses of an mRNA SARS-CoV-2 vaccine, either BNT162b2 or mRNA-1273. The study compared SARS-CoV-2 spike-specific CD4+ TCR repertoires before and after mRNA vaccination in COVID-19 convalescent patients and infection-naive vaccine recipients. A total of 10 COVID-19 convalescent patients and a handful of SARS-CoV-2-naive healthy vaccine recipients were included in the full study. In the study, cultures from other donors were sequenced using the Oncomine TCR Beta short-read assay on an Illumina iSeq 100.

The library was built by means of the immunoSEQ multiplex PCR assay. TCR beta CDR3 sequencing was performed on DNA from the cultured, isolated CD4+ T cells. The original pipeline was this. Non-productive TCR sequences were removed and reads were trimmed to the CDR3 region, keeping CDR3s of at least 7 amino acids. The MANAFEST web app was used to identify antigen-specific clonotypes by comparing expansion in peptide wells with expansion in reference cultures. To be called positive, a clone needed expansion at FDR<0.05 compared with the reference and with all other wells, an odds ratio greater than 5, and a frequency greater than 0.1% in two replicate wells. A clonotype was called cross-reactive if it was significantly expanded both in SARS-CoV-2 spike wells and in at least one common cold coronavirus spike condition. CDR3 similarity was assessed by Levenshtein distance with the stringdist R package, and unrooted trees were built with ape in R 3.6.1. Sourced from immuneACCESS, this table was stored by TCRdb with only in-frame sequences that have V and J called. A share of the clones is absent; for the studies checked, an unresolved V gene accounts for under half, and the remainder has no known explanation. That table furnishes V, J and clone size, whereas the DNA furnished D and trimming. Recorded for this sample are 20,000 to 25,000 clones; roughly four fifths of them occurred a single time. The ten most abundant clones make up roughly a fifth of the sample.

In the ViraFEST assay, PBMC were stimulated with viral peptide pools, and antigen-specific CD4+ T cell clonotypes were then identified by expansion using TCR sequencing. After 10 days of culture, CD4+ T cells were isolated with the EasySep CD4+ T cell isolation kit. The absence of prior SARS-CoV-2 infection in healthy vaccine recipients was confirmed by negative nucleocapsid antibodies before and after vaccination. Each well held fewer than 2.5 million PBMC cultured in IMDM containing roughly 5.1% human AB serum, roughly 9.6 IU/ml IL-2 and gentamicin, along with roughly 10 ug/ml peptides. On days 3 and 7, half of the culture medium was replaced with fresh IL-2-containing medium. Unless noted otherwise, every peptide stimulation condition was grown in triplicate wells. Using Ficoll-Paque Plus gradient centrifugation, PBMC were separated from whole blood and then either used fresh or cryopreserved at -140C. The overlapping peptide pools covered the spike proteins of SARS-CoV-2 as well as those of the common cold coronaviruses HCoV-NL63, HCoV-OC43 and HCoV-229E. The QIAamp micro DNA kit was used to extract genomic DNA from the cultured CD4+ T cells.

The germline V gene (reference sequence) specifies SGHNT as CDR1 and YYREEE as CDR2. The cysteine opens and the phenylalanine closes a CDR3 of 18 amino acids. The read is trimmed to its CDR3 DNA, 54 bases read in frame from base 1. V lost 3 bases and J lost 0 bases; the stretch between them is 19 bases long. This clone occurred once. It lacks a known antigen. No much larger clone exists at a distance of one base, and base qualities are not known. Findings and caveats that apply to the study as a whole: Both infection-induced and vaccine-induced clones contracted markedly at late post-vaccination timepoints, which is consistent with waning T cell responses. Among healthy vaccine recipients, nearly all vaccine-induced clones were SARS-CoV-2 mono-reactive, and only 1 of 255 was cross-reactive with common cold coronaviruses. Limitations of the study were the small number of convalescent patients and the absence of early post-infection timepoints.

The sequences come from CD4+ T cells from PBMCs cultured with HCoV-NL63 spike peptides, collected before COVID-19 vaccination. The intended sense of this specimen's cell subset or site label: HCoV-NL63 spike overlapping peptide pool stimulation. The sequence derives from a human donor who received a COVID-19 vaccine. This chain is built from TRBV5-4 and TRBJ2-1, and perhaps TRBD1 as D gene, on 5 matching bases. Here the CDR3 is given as CASSSQVSHRSSYNEQFF. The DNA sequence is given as TGTGCCAGCAGCTCACAGGTGAGCCATCGGAGCTCCTACAATGAGCAGTTCTTC.